This TCR beta chain was profiled in a study of human CD8 memory T cell subsets. Study-level findings and limits: In the comparison of repertoires, stem-like memory and precursor exhausted T cells overlapped only minimally.

CDR1 is LGHNT and CDR2 is FRNRAP in the germline V gene. The CDR3 totals 12 residues. Comments on this clonotype: No antigen is known for it.

A UMI-labeled 5' RACE approach was the method that produced the TCR beta libraries. TCRdb reprocessed the 5' RACE reads and stores each CDR3 protein as one record, lacking DNA. Here the sample table reports some 10,000 distinct CDR3 sequences. The V call is TRBV12-5, the J call TRBJ2-5; no DNA is available, so the TRBD1 call from TCRdb remains unchecked. The sequenced material came from CD8+ T cells from PBMCs. The clonotype comes from a human donor in good health. The CDR3: CASAKDREYQYF.